What follows are 26 T cell receptor beta chains derived from one specimen sequenced in a study of OX40 agonist ivuxolimab in advanced cancers. Using immunoSEQ multiplex PCR, the repertoire was profiled, and TCRdb retains in-frame clones only, with some absent. The sample carries 76,000 or so clones, about 89% recorded once. Sequenced material: CD4+ or CD8+ T cells sorted from blood, taken in a trial of the OX40 agonist ivuxolimab. The receptors originated from an adult with an advanced solid tumor such as melanoma, head and neck, liver or kidney cancer.

V usage is TRBV19 and J usage is TRBJ2-1; D is undetermined. The V end lost 7 bases, the J end lost 3 bases, and 10 bases lay between the germline ends. Germline loops: CDR1 LNHDA, CDR2 SQIVND (reference sequence). This CDR3 has 13 residues. The CDR3 protein is CASTGPSYNEQFF. The CDR3 DNA is TGTGCCAGTACGGGTCCGAGCTACAATGAGCAGTTCTTC. The variable domain in full, with the rest retrieved from reference TRBV19 and TRBJ2-1, is DGGITQSPKYLFRKEGQNVTLSCEQNLNHDAMYWYRQDPGQGLRLIYYSQIVNDFQKGDIAEGYSVSREKKESFPLTVTSAQKNPTAFYLCASTGPSYNEQFFGPGTRLTVL.

The count of this clone is one. The genes are TRBV11-1 and TRBJ2-7; 7 bases align to TRBD2. V lost 3 bases and J lost 4; bases outside the gene matches: 6. Germline V CDR1 and CDR2: SGHAT, FQDESV (reference sequence). The CDR3 is 14 residues long. In nucleotides, the CDR3 is TGTGCCAGCAGCTTCGCTAGCGGACTATACGAGCAGTACTTC. Encoded protein: CASSFASGLYEQYF.

Here the CDR3 DNA reads TGTGCCAGCAGCGACATCATTCTAGCGGGAGGGATAGCAGATACGCAGTATTTT. As protein: CASSDIILAGGIADTQYF. This rearrangement joins TRBV9 to TRBJ2-3, with 12 bases aligning to TRBD2. Per germline, CDR1 SGDLS and CDR2 YYNGEE. V lost 3 bases, J lost 4 bases, and 12 bases stayed unmatched. The CDR3 sequence is 18 residues long.

J is TRBJ2-2 and V is TRBV10-3; a weak D match, TRBD1 (5 bases). V was trimmed by 3 bases and J by 7 bases, leaving 21 bases between them. The V gene's germline CDR1 is ENHRY and CDR2 SYGVKD. The CDR3 has 17 residues. The CDR3 bases are TGTGCCATCAGTGAAACCCCCGGCAGGGTAGATAACGGGGAGCTGTTTTTT. Protein sequence: CAISETPGRVDNGELFF.

This chain links TRBV19 with TRBJ2-7, with D possibly TRBD2 on 5 matching bases. Germline V gene data show CDR1 as LNHDA and CDR2 as SQIVND (reference sequence). This CDR3 is 14 amino acids long. Trimming shortened V by 4 bases and J by 5 bases, and 15 bases separated the two germline ends. The CDR3 loop is CASSTASGVDEQYF. In DNA form, the CDR3 reads TGTGCCAGTAGTACAGCCTCCGGGGTCGACGAGCAGTACTTC. Full variable domain (remainder filled in from reference TRBV19 and TRBJ2-7): DGGITQSPKYLFRKEGQNVTLSCEQNLNHDAMYWYRQDPGQGLRLIYYSQIVNDFQKGDIAEGYSVSREKKESFPLTVTSAQKNPTAFYLCASSTASGVDEQYFGPGTRLTVT.

The rearrangement uses TRBV7-3 and TRBJ2-3; D gene uncertain. V lost 2 bases and J 2 bases, leaving 14 bases between the germline ends. The CDR3 sequence is 16 residues long. The germline V gene has CDR1 SGHTA and CDR2 FQGTGA. The CDR3 region has the DNA TGTGCCAGCAGCTTACTTCCCCAGGAATCCACAGATACGCAGTATTTT. Translating it yields CASSLLPQESTDTQYF.

This sequence joins TRBV5-4 and TRBJ2-3, with D uncertain. The CDR3 is made up of 13 amino acids. CDR1 is SGHNT, CDR2 YYREEE, per germline (reference sequence). V was shortened by 4 bases and J by 8 bases, with 14 bases between the two germline ends. CDR3 amino acids: CASSNLDGRTQYF. DNA for the CDR3: TGTGCCAGCAGCAACCTTGATGGGCGTACGCAGTATTTT.

This clone was counted a few times. The chain uses TRBV6-1 and TRBJ1-1; D unclear. The germline V gene encodes CDR1 MNHNS and CDR2 SASEGT. Trimming shortened V by 3 bases and J by 1 base, and 18 bases separated the two germline ends. The CDR3 contains 17 residues. CDR3 nucleotide sequence: TGTGCCAGCAGTGAGAAAAGGCCGGAACAGAAGAACACTGAAGCTTTCTTT. Its protein product is CASSEKRPEQKNTEAFF.

V gene TRBV5-1 combines with J gene TRBJ2-3; perhaps TRBD2 as D (5 bases). This CDR3 comprises 12 residues. Trimming stripped 5 bases from V and 3 bases from J, with 7 bases between. The V gene's germline CDR1 is SGHRS and CDR2 YFSETQ. CDR3 bases: TGCGCCAGCAGGAGAGGGACAGATACGCAGTATTTT. This codes for CASRRGTDTQYF.

The V and J genes are TRBV6-6 and TRBJ1-1; D gene ambiguous. The CDR3 runs 13 residues. Looked up from germline, CDR1 is MNHNY and CDR2 is SVGAGI (reference sequence). V was pared by 1 base and J by 3 bases, with 6 bases between. The CDR3 loop is CASSYLEYTEAFF. The DNA of the CDR3 is TGTGCCAGCAGTTACTTGGAATACACTGAAGCTTTCTTT.

The V call is TRBV27, the J call TRBJ2-6; D is undetermined. Germline lookup yields CDR1 MNHEY and CDR2 SMNVEV (reference sequence). The V end was cut by 6 bases, the J end by 2 bases, with 8 bases between. The CDR3 is made up of 14 amino acids. In DNA form, the CDR3 reads TGTGCCAGCAGGCAGGAACCTGGGGCCAACGTCCTGACTTTC. It is translated as CASRQEPGANVLTF.

CDR3 DNA sequence: TGTGCCAGCAGCGTATCGGGAGGGGGACTTCTGAAATACAATGAGCAGTTCTTC. Amino acids: CASSVSGGGLLKYNEQFF. The chain recombines TRBV9 with TRBJ2-1; 8 positions match TRBD2. After removal of 1 base from V and 4 bases from J, the junction contained 13 bases not matched to a gene. This CDR3 has 18 residues. Germline V gives CDR1 SGDLS, CDR2 YYNGEE.

The chain links TRBV14 to TRBJ2-1; TRBD2 matches 8 bases. Per germline, CDR1 SGHDN and CDR2 FVKESK. V trimming: 0 bases; J trimming: 0 bases; junction bases outside the gene matches: 7. This CDR3 has 18 residues. Here the CDR3 DNA reads TGTGCCAGCAGCCAAGATCGACCGGGAGGGCCCTCCTACAATGAGCAGTTCTTC. It encodes CASSQDRPGGPSYNEQFF.

This sequence joins TRBV5-6 and TRBJ1-1, with D unresolved. The germline CDR1 and CDR2 sequences are SGHDT and YYEEEE. This CDR3 has 15 amino acids. V lost 6 bases and J lost 0, with 15 bases in between. CDR3 in DNA: TGTGCCAGCAACGGGAGGAGCGTGATGAACACTGAAGCTTTCTTT. Residues: CASNGRSVMNTEAFF.

The V and J genes are TRBV28 and TRBJ1-1, with D perhaps TRBD1 (6 bases). The CDR3 is 15 amino acids. The germline V and J ends were trimmed by 6 bases and 4 bases, with 18 bases remaining between them. Germline V lookup: CDR1 MDHEN, CDR2 SYDVKM. The CDR3 DNA reads TGTGCCAGCAGCATCGAGGGGGGGGGAGTCACTGAAGCTTTCTTT. It codes for CASSIEGGGVTEAFF. The full variable domain, completed using reference TRBV28 and TRBJ1-1, is DVKVTQSSRYLVKRTGEKVFLECVQDMDHENMFWYRQDPGLGLRLIYFSYDVKMKEKGDIPEGYSVSREKKERFSLILESASTNQTSMYLCASSIEGGGVTEAFFGQGTRLTVV.

CDR3 sequence reads: CASSQQGEASNYGYTF. The CDR3 DNA sequence: TGCGCCAGCAGCCAACAGGGGGAGGCCTCTAACTATGGCTACACCTTC. This chain connects TRBV4-1 to TRBJ1-2, with 7 bases lining up with TRBD1. The V segment lost 2 bases and the J segment 0 bases; nucleotides outside the gene matches: 6. CDR1 is MGHRA and CDR2 is YSYEKL in the germline V gene. The CDR3 runs to 16 residues.

This chain connects TRBV5-1 to TRBJ2-7, with D possibly matching TRBD1 (5 bases). V gave up 3 bases and J gave up 5 bases, with 18 bases separating them. This CDR3 contains 15 residues. CDR1 and CDR2 (germline): SGHRS, YFSETQ. CDR3 bases: TGCGCCAGCAGCTCCGCAGGGAAGGGGCTCGACGAGCAGTACTTC. Amino acid sequence: CASSSAGKGLDEQYF. Full variable domain (missing parts from reference TRBV5-1 and TRBJ2-7): KAGVTQTPRYLIKTRGQQVTLSCSPISGHRSVSWYQQTPGQGLQFLFEYFSETQRNKGNFPGRFSGRQFSNSRSEMNVSTLELGDSALYLCASSSAGKGLDEQYFGPGTRLTVT.

The CDR3 loop reads CASSHQPTGENTEAFF. The CDR3 bases are TGTGCCAGCAGCCACCAACCGACAGGGGAGAACACTGAAGCTTTCTTT. This chain connects TRBV7-6 to TRBJ1-1; 8 bases fit TRBD1. The CDR3 spans 16 residues. After removal of 5 bases from V and 1 base from J, the junction contained 9 bases not matched to a gene. The germline V gene has CDR1 SGHVS and CDR2 FNYEAQ.

This clone was observed once. The J gene is TRBJ1-3, the V gene TRBV10-3; D gene uncertain. The CDR3 extends over 15 amino acids. Germline V gene sequence: CDR1 ENHRY, CDR2 SYGVKD. Trimming removed 6 bases from V and 0 bases from J, with 12 bases in between. The CDR3 coding sequence is TGTGCCATCAGGGACGGCAGCTTCTCTGGAAACACCATATATTTT. The encoded protein is CAIRDGSFSGNTIYF.

The rearrangement uses TRBV4-2 and TRBJ2-1; D is perhaps TRBD2 (5 bases). V dropped 4 bases and J dropped 8 bases, with 15 bases sitting between them. The CDR3 is 14 residues long. Germline V gene data show CDR1 as LGHNA and CDR2 as YNFKEQ. The CDR3 nucleotides are TGTGCCAGCAGCCCGACTACCAATGAGCATGAGCAGTTCTTC. The encoded protein is CASSPTTNEHEQFF.

This rearrangement joins TRBV5-1 to TRBJ2-2; D tentatively fits TRBD1 or TRBD2 (5 bases each). V shed 4 bases and J shed 2 bases, with 12 bases lying between them. The germline CDR1 and CDR2 sequences are SGHRS and YFSETQ. This CDR3 spans 15 amino acids. The CDR3 DNA sequence: TGCGCCAGCAGCCCGCCGGGACCTAACACCGGGGAGCTGTTTTTT. It yields the protein CASSPPGPNTGELFF.

Only one count was recorded for this clone. V gene TRBV7-9 combines with J gene TRBJ1-1; D call uncertain. V was pared by 6 bases and J by 5 bases, with 10 bases between. CDR1 SEHNR and CDR2 FQNEAQ come from the germline V gene (reference sequence). The CDR3 is 12 residues long. The CDR3, as DNA: TGTGCCAGCAGTGAGACTGGGACTGAAGCTTTCTTT. The encoded protein is CASSETGTEAFF.

The chain combines TRBV30 with TRBJ2-5; a possible D gene is TRBD1 (6 bases). The last part of the DNA fits TRBJ2-7 better; the J call may be wrong. CDR1 and CDR2 from the germline V gene are GTSNPN and SVGIG (reference sequence). The CDR3 sequence is 15 residues long. The DNA of the CDR3 is TGTGCCTGGACCCCGACAGGCCAGAGCTCCTACGAGCAGTACTTC. Protein product: CAWTPTGQSSYEQYF.

In its sample, this clone was seen once. The chain is built from TRBV28 and TRBJ1-4; maybe TRBD1 (6 bases). The CDR3 runs 12 residues. The ends were cut back, 3 bases at V and 12 bases at J, with 11 bases in the middle. Germline V gene data show CDR1 as MDHEN and CDR2 as SYDVKM. This CDR3 is CASSFEGEELFF. CDR3 in DNA: TGTGCCAGCAGTTTTGAGGGGGAGGAACTGTTTTTT. The complete variable domain, with remaining parts taken from reference TRBV28 and TRBJ1-4, reads DVKVTQSSRYLVKRTGEKVFLECVQDMDHENMFWYRQDPGLGLRLIYFSYDVKMKEKGDIPEGYSVSREKKERFSLILESASTNQTSMYLCASSFEGEELFFGSGTQLSVL.

A few counts support this clone. The chain uses TRBV11-3 and TRBJ2-7; 7 bases match TRBD2. The junction had 3 bases not matched to a gene; V was cut back by 4 bases and J by 3 bases. Germline lookup yields CDR1 SGHNT and CDR2 YENEEA. The CDR3 contains 13 residues. DNA for the CDR3: TGTGCCAGCAGCTCCGGACTAGTCTACGAGCAGTACTTC. It yields the protein CASSSGLVYEQYF.

The rearrangement uses TRBV18 and TRBJ2-5; D uncertain. CDR3 length: 13 amino acids. Germline CDR1 is KGHSH and CDR2 is LQKENI. Trimming left V 3 bases short and J 5 bases short, with 10 bases between. The CDR3 protein is CASSPGLGETQYF. In DNA, the CDR3 is TGTGCCAGCTCACCGGGTCTGGGGGAGACCCAGTACTTC.